This T cell receptor beta chain was found in a study of blood T cells in healthy people across ages. Study conclusions and caveats: Comparison with aged donors showed that long-lived donors had more naive CD4+ cells and higher diversity. Since the PBMCs were unsorted, naive and antigen-experienced cells could not be conclusively compared.

The sample providers were healthy Caucasian people from Russia, aged roughly 6 to 95. Peripheral blood from each donor was collected in a volume of 9.5 to 10 milliliters. Germline CDR1 WSHSY, CDR2 SAAADI. This CDR3 has 15 amino acids. Together with a sample-barcoded 5' primer, a J-beta primer mix was included in a second PCR lasting about 7 to 12 cycles. TCRdb ran MiXCR on the 5' RACE reads and lists one entry per CDR3 protein. The data contain roughly 1,500,000 distinct CDR3 sequences, 35% to 45% of them singletons. This clonotype was seen once. What it binds is not known. The sequenced sample consisted of blood. The TCR sequence derives from a young woman in good health. The chain recombines TRBV10-2 with TRBJ2-7; tentatively, D is TRBD2 (7 bases). The J call may be in error: the DNA end matches TRBJ2-5 better. CDR3 coding DNA: TGCGCCAGCAGTGACCCCGGCGGGGGCACGGAGACCCAGTACTTC. Its protein product is CASSDPGGGTETQYF.